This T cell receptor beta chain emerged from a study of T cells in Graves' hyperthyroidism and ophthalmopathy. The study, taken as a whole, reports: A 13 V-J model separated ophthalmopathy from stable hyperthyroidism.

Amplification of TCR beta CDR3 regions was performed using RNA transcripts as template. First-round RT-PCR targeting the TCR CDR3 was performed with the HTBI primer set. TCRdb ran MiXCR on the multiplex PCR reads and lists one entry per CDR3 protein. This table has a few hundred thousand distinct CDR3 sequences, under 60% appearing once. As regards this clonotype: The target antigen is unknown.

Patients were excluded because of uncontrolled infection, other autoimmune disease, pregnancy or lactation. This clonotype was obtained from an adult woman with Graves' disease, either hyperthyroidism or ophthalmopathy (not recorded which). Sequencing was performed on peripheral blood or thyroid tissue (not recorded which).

The CDR3 DNA is TGTGCCAGCAGCCAAGAACTGGGACAGGCTCATGGCTACACCTTC. Its translation is CASSQELGQAHGYTF. The chain couples TRBV3-1 to TRBJ1-2; 8 bases line up with TRBD1. The CDR3 totals 15 residues. Germline CDR1 reads LGHDT; CDR2 reads YNNKEL (reference sequence). J was trimmed by 6 bases and V by 0 bases; bases with no gene match: 6.